A single T cell receptor (beta chain) is shown here with its context. This sample stems from a study of cytomegalovirus exposure and HLA in healthy donors. PCR was performed using 60 Vbeta and 13 Jbeta primers. Measured with immunoSEQ multiplex PCR; TCRdb has only the in-frame clones, and not every one. This repertoire comprises around 150,000 clones; its ten largest clones make up about 1.2%. CDR3 length equals 15 residues. In germline, CDR1 is SNHLY, CDR2 FYNNEI. Trimming at V came to 2 bases and at J to 2 bases, leaving 5 bases not matched to a gene. The sequence derives from a woman aged 55-69 years in good health and CMV-seronegative. What was sequenced was PBMCs. This chain links TRBV2 with TRBJ2-7; 8 nucleotides align to TRBD1. CDR3 protein: CASSERTGYPYEQYF. DNA for the CDR3: TGTGCCAGCAGTGAAAGGACAGGGTACCCCTACGAGCAGTACTTC.